This T cell receptor (beta chain) was sequenced during a study of cytomegalovirus exposure and HLA in healthy donors. Whole-study results and caveats: A missense DCLRE1C variant was associated with V- and J-gene trimming of TCR beta chains in a later analysis, and an independent cohort replicated the association. The listing of fewer than 200 TCR beta chains classed them as cytomegalovirus-associated.

In the PCR, 60 Vbeta and 13 Jbeta primers were used. Using immunoSEQ multiplex PCR, the repertoire was profiled, and TCRdb retains in-frame clones only, with some absent. The table records around 100,000 clones, 75% of them present only once. As for this clone: Its antigen is as yet unknown.

J was trimmed by 2 bases and V by 7 bases; bases with no gene match: 10. This CDR3 is 15 amino acids long. In germline, CDR1 is MDHEN, CDR2 SYDVKM. The chain carries TRBV28 and TRBJ2-5; the match to TRBD2 covers 7 bases. This TCR derives from a middle-aged man in good health and CMV-seronegative. The specimen was PBMCs. The CDR3 sequence is CASNPGPGRQETQYF. CDR3 in DNA: TGTGCCAGCAACCCCGGCCCCGGGAGGCAAGAGACCCAGTACTTC. Full variable domain (rest looked up from reference TRBV28 and TRBJ2-5): DVKVTQSSRYLVKRTGEKVFLECVQDMDHENMFWYRQDPGLGLRLIYFSYDVKMKEKGDIPEGYSVSREKKERFSLILESASTNQTSMYLCASNPGPGRQETQYFGPGTRLLVL.